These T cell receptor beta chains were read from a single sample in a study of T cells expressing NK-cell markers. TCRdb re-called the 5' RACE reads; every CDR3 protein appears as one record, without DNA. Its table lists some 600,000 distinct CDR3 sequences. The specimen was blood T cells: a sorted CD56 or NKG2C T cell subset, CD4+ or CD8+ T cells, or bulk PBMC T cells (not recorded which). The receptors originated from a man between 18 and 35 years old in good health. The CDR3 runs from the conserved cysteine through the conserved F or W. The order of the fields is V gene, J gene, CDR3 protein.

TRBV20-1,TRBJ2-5,CSARDTGSQETQYF
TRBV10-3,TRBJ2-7,CAISAGTASSYEQYF
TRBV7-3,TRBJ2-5,CASSLLGAGGETQYF
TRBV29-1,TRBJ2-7,CSVEGTGRFNEQYF
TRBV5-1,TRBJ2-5,CASGQAGGETQYF
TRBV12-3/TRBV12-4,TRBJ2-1,CASSLGGSPNEQFF
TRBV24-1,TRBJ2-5,CATSDAEGTGKETQYF
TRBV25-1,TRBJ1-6,CASSGPGRYNSPLHF
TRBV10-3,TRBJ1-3,CATSYTRNTIYF
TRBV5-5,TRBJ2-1,CASSPGTDSTYNEQFF
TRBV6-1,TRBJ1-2,CASSPSTVLGYGYTF
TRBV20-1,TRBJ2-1,CSVKGLAGGVQFF
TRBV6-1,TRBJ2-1,CASRFAPGGNEQFF
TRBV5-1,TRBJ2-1,CASSGVQRESKEQFF
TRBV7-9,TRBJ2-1,CASSIPSGRSYNEQFF
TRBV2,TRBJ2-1,CASSTAWGSNEQFF
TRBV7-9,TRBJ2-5,CASSFGAFFLGGQETQYF
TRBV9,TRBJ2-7,CASSEYGLAGEEQYF
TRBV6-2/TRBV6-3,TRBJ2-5,CASSYGTFYQETQYF
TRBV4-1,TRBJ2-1,CASSQAPRETEQFF
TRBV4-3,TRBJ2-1,CASSQAGGSVDEQFF
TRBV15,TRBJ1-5,CATSPEGNQPQHF
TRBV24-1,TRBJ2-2,CATSDLPSPELPTGELFF
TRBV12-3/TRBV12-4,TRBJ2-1,CASSPFAGPYNEQFF
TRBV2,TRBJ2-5,CASSDWTSPTRVQYF
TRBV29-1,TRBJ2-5,CSVRGAKPYQETQYF
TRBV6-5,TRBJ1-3,CASSWDSGGNTIYF
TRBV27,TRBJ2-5,CASRGLRGAGETQYF
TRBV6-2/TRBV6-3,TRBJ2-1,CASTLGLAGGWGTYNEQFF